This entry lists 19 T cell receptor beta chains sequenced from one sample in a study of T cells in Graves' hyperthyroidism and ophthalmopathy. The investigators amplified TCR beta CDR3 regions from RNA transcripts. The HTBI primer set was used in a first-round RT-PCR of the TCR CDR3. TCRdb passed the multiplex PCR reads through MiXCR, listing each CDR3 protein once. The table shows 250,000 to 350,000 distinct CDR3 sequences, with approximately 17% occurring only once. Sequencing input: blood. The receptor source for this set is a man aged 30 to 45 with Graves' hyperthyroidism.

A few counts support this clonotype. The chain carries TRBV6-1 and TRBJ2-7, with 9 bases that match TRBD2. V gave up 6 bases and J gave up 5 bases; unmatched junction bases: 11. There are 15 residues in the CDR3. Germline loops: CDR1 MNHNS, CDR2 SASEGT. CDR3 nucleotides: TGTGCCAGCAGCTTAGGCGGCGGGGGGGTTAACGAGCAGTACTTC. It specifies CASSLGGGGVNEQYF.

This clonotype was seen ten or more times. The rearrangement joins TRBV28 to TRBJ2-7; TRBD1 agrees at 11 bases. Germline V gives CDR1 MDHEN, CDR2 SYDVKM. CDR3 length: 15 residues. V lost 2 bases to trimming and J lost 4 bases; unmatched junction nucleotides: 4. The CDR3 is CASSLPGQGAYEQYF. CDR3 nucleotide sequence: TGTGCCAGCAGTTTACCCGGACAGGGGGCTTACGAGCAGTACTTC.

The V and J genes are TRBV6-2 or TRBV6-3 and TRBJ2-7; tentatively, D is TRBD1 (5 bases). This CDR3 is built from 12 residues. Germline V CDR1 and CDR2: MNHEY, SVGEGT. V was shortened by 7 bases and J by 12 bases, with 19 bases between the two germline ends. For the CDR3, the DNA is TGTGCCAGCAAGGAAAGCGACAGTTGGCGGTACTTC. Its protein is CASKESDSWRYF.

This clonotype was picked up many times. The rearrangement links TRBV30 to TRBJ2-7; D remains unclear. The CDR3 loop spans 14 amino acids. Per germline, CDR1 GTSNPN and CDR2 SVGIG (reference sequence). Trimming stripped 3 bases from V and 0 bases from J, with 12 bases between. Here the CDR3 reads CAWRETLSSYEQYF. The CDR3 DNA follows: TGTGCCTGGAGGGAGACTCTTTCCTCCTACGAGCAGTACTTC.

This clonotype was seen more than once but under ten times. One end of the junction does not line up with germline, which may come from a read error. The chain couples TRBV6-1 to TRBJ2-3; D gene uncertain. Germline V gene data show CDR1 as MNHNS and CDR2 as SASEGT. There are 14 residues in the CDR3. The CDR3 nucleotides read TGTGCCGGCAGTGTCGGCCTTTCCACAGATACGCAGTATTTT. Its translation: CAGSVGLSTDTQYF.

The chain has TRBV28 and TRBJ2-7, with D perhaps given as TRBD1 or TRBD2 (5 bases each). This CDR3 comprises 15 residues. V gave up 4 bases and J gave up 4 bases, with 17 bases separating them. Germline V gives CDR1 MDHEN, CDR2 SYDVKM. In DNA form, the CDR3 reads TGTGCCAGCAGTTACCTCCGGGACCCTCAGTACGAGCAGTACTTC. Translated, it gives CASSYLRDPQYEQYF.

There are many counts of this clonotype. The CDR3: CASSSSSGRVPYEQYF. CDR3 in DNA: TGTGCCAGCAGTTCCTCCAGCGGGAGAGTCCCCTACGAGCAGTACTTC. The rearrangement joins TRBV27 to TRBJ2-7; 8 positions match TRBD2. V dropped 4 bases and J dropped 2; count of bases not matched to a gene: 10. The CDR3 is 16 residues long. Germline CDR1 is MNHEY and CDR2 is SMNVEV (reference sequence).

This clonotype has ten or more counts. V is TRBV7-2 and J is TRBJ2-1, with TRBD2 matching over 9 bases. The trim removed 1 base at V and 6 bases at J, leaving 4 bases unmatched. The CDR3 length is 15 residues. Germline V gene lookup returns CDR1 SGHTA and CDR2 FQGNSA. For the CDR3, the DNA is TGTGCCAGCAGCTTAGATCAGCGGGAGGTCAATGAGCAGTTCTTC. As protein: CASSLDQREVNEQFF. The whole variable domain, filled in from reference TRBV7-2 and TRBJ2-1, reads GAGVSQSPSNKVTEKGKDVELRCDPISGHTALYWYRQSLGQGLEFLIYFQGNSAPDKSGLPSDRFSAERTGGSVSTLTIQRTQQEDSAVYLCASSLDQREVNEQFFGPGTRLTVL.

Points on this clonotype: Possible read error: a much larger clone is one base away. This CDR3 is CAWSGISSYEPYF. CDR3 sequence (DNA): TGTGCCTGGTCCGGGATAAGCTCCTACGAGCCGTACTTC. V usage is TRBV30 and J usage is TRBJ2-7; D might be TRBD2 (5 bases). The CDR3 is 13 amino acids. The germline V gene has CDR1 GTSNPN and CDR2 SVGIG (reference sequence).

This clonotype appeared many times. The V and J genes are TRBV2 and TRBJ2-7; 8 bases map to TRBD1. V lost 6 bases to trimming and J lost 5 bases; unmatched junction nucleotides: 12. The CDR3 extends over 15 amino acids. Germline V gives CDR1 SNHLY, CDR2 FYNNEI. The DNA for the CDR3 is TGTGCCAGCAGCTTTGGACAGGGATTTAGCAACGAGCAGTACTTC. The encoded protein is CASSFGQGFSNEQYF.

The chain links TRBV28 to TRBJ1-6, with 8 positions matching TRBD1. Germline CDR1 MDHEN, CDR2 SYDVKM. This CDR3 region has 14 residues. The V gene end was trimmed by 5 bases and the J gene end by 7 bases; junction bases not matched to a gene: 4. The CDR3 DNA is TGTGCCAGCAGTGGAGACAGGGGAAATTCACCCCTCCACTTT. It encodes CASSGDRGNSPLHF.

This clonotype appeared many times. The chain combines TRBV20-1 with TRBJ2-1; D is uncertain. The V end lost 3 bases, the J end lost 0 bases, and 12 bases lay between the germline ends. The CDR3 totals 15 residues. CDR1 is DFQATT, CDR2 SNEGSKA, per germline (reference sequence). The CDR3 DNA reads TGCAGTGCTAGTCTGGCGCGGAGCTCCTACAATGAGCAGTTCTTC. It is translated as CSASLARSSYNEQFF.

This clonotype was recorded many times. The chain combines TRBV24-1 with TRBJ2-7, with D possibly being TRBD2 (6 bases). Germline CDR1 reads KGHDR; CDR2 reads SFDVKD. Deletions cut 2 bases from V and 7 bases from J, with 8 bases between. This CDR3 comprises 12 residues. DNA for the CDR3: TGTGCCACCAGTGATTCGGGGGAAGAGCAGTACTTC. Translating it yields CATSDSGEEQYF.

On this clonotype itself: A much larger clonotype is one base distant, so this may be a read error. The chain is built from TRBV24-1 and TRBJ2-1; no clear D gene. V was cut by 10 bases and J by 10 bases, with 13 bases left in between. The CDR3 sequence is 11 residues long. Germline values: CDR1 KGHDR, CDR2 SFDVKD. CDR3 in amino acids: CATPLNAEQFF. The CDR3 DNA reads as TGTGCCACGCCCCTGAACGCAGAGCAGTTCTTC.

This clonotype was counted a few times. This chain uses TRBV14 with TRBJ1-1, with no clear D. Germline V gene sequence: CDR1 SGHDN, CDR2 FVKESK. With 1 base removed from V and 4 bases from J, the gap between germline ends came to 10 bases. The CDR3 runs to 14 residues. For the CDR3, the DNA is TGTGCCAGCAGCCAAGGGACCCCGGCCACTGAAGCTTTCTTT. Its protein product is CASSQGTPATEAFF.

The CDR3 DNA reads as TGCAGTGCTAGAGATCGGGCTGGGTTCATACCCCTCCACTTT. This gives the protein CSARDRAGFIPLHF. The V gene is TRBV20-1, the J gene TRBJ1-6; D gene ambiguous. V was pared by 0 bases and J by 12 bases, with 15 bases between. Germline V gene sequence: CDR1 DFQATT, CDR2 SNEGSKA (reference sequence). The CDR3 contains 14 residues.

This clonotype occurred once. The chain combines TRBV19 with TRBJ1-5; unclear D gene. Germline V CDR1 and CDR2: LNHDA, SQIVND (reference sequence). Trimming took off 2 bases at V and 0 bases at J, with 14 bases between the two ends. The CDR3 is made up of 17 amino acids. The CDR3 sequence is CASSIFLGYNSNQPQHF. The CDR3 DNA reads TGTGCCAGTAGTATATTCTTGGGATACAATAGCAATCAGCCCCAGCATTTT.

This clonotype was counted at least ten times. V gene TRBV29-1 combines with J gene TRBJ1-2; TRBD1 is a possible D gene (5 bases). The CDR3 extends over 13 amino acids. Germline V gene lookup returns CDR1 SQVTM and CDR2 ANQGSEA. The V end was cut by 3 bases, the J end by 10 bases, with 18 bases between. The CDR3 region is CSVDAGDSGLYTF. CDR3 nucleotide sequence: TGCAGCGTTGACGCGGGGGATTCGGGGCTCTACACCTTC.

This clonotype has at least ten counts. The chain employs TRBV28 and TRBJ2-3; D possibly corresponds to TRBD1 (6 bases). The CDR3 covers 15 residues. Germline V gene lookup returns CDR1 MDHEN and CDR2 SYDVKM. Trimming removed 9 bases at V and 0 bases at J, with 16 bases between. Here the CDR3 DNA reads TGTGCCAGTACCTCCTCGGACAGTAGCACAGATACGCAGTATTTT. It codes for CASTSSDSSTDTQYF. The full variable domain, rest sourced from reference TRBV28 and TRBJ2-3, is DVKVTQSSRYLVKRTGEKVFLECVQDMDHENMFWYRQDPGLGLRLIYFSYDVKMKEKGDIPEGYSVSREKKERFSLILESASTNQTSMYLCASTSSDSSTDTQYFGPGTRLTVL.